The T cell receptor (beta chain) described here comes from a study of shared clonotypes between healthy human individuals. Study summary: Each donor's CD4 naive and CD4 memory cells filled three plates apiece, CD8 naive two, and CD8 memory one.

In the original processing: From ImmunoSEQ came sequences covering only the junction and carrying no quality scores, so filtering differed. The method was immunoSEQ multiplex PCR; TCRdb's version includes in-frame clones alone and lacks a portion of them. That table furnishes V, J and clone size, whereas the DNA furnished D and trimming. Of about a million clones listed, around three quarters were seen once; the top ten hold roughly 0.83%. Broader study findings: A handful of donors showed sharing of about 4.6% of naive CD4 clonotypes.

Germline CDR1 SGHTA, CDR2 FQGNSA. The CDR3 runs 12 residues. V gave up 2 bases and J gave up 6 bases, with 7 bases separating them. On this clone: What it binds is not known.

Sequenced: memory CD4+ T cells from PBMCs. Subset specified: CD45RA-negative fraction. The rearrangement joins TRBV7-2 to TRBJ1-2; D is ambiguous. This clonotype was obtained from a man aged 18-30 years in good health. Some clones in this sample may be carry-over from other donors' samples. DNA of the CDR3: TGTGCCAGCAGCTTACTCGGGAATGGCTACACCTTC. Translation gives CASSLLGNGYTF. The complete variable domain, with remaining parts taken from reference TRBV7-2 and TRBJ1-2, reads GAGVSQSPSNKVTEKGKDVELRCDPISGHTALYWYRQSLGQGLEFLIYFQGNSAPDKSGLPSDRFSAERTGGSVSTLTIQRTQQEDSAVYLCASSLLGNGYTFGSGTRLTVV.